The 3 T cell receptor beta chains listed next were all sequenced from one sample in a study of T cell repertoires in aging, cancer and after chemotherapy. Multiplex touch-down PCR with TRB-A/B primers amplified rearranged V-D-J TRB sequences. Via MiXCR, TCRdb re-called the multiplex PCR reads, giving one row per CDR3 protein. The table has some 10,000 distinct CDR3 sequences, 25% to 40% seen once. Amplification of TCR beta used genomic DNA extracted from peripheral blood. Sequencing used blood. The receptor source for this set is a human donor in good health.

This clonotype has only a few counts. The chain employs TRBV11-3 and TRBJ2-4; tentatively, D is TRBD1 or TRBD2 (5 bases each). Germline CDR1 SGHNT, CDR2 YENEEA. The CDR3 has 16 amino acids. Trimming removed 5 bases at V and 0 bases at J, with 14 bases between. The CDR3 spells CASSRDLGVAKNIQYF. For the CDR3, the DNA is TGTGCCAGCAGCCGAGATTTGGGGGTAGCCAAAAACATTCAGTACTTC.

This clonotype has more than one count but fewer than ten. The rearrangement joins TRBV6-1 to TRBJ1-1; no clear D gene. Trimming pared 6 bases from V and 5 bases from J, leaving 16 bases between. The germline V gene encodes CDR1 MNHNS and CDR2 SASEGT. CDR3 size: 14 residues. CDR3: CASSLVAVRTEAFF. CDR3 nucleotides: TGTGCCAGCAGCCTAGTCGCGGTTAGAACTGAAGCTTTCTTT.

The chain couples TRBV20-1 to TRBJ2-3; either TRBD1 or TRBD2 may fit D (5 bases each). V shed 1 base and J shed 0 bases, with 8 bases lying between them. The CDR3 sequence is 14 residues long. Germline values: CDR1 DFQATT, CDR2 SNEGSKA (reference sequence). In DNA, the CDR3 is TGCAGTGCTAGAGTGGGGGTCAGCACAGATACGCAGTATTTT. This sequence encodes CSARVGVSTDTQYF.